A single sample gave rise to the 22 T cell receptor beta chains below, sequenced in a study of T cells in Graves' hyperthyroidism and ophthalmopathy (dated by TCRdb to between 2017 and 2020). Preparation of the library involved multiplex PCR. Sequencing was performed on an Illumina HiSeq 2000. The TCR beta CDR3 regions were amplified from RNA transcripts. The first round of RT-PCR for the TCR CDR3 was performed with the HTBI primer set and the Qiagen OneStep RT-PCR kit. The raw public reads went through TCRdb reprocessing: fastp at Q25, MiXCR clone calling, in-frame beta chains kept. CDR3 protein sequences are deduplicated, and each keeps its most common genes and DNA. Here the sample has some 620,000 distinct CDR3 sequences; 15% to 20% occur a single time. The ten largest clones add up to 3.5% to 4% of the sample. The sample taken for sequencing was blood. The receptors were gathered from a woman between 25 and 40 years old with Graves' hyperthyroidism.

The chain joins TRBV4-2 to TRBJ2-2, with D perhaps TRBD1 (6 bases). CDR3 size: 14 residues. Germline assignment: CDR1 LGHNA and CDR2 YNFKEQ. Between the trimmed V and J ends, which lost 6 bases and 6 bases, there was a span of 14 bases. Written as DNA, the CDR3 is TGTGCCAGCAGGCCGAACAGGGTCGCCGGGGAGCTGTTTTTT. Amino acid sequence: CASRPNRVAGELFF.

This clonotype was observed a handful of times. The V and J genes are TRBV25-1 and TRBJ2-1; 15 bases are a match to TRBD2. Trimming took 8 bases from V and 7 from J; bases not matched to a gene: 3. Per germline, CDR1 MGHDK and CDR2 SYGVNS. The CDR3 is made up of 14 amino acids. This CDR3 is CASYGTSGRNEQFF. CDR3 bases: TGTGCCAGCTACGGGACTAGCGGGAGGAATGAGCAGTTCTTC.

This chain connects TRBV7-8 to TRBJ2-3; weak D call: TRBD1 (6 bases). The germline V and J ends were trimmed by 5 bases and 3 bases, with 15 bases remaining between them. The V gene's germline CDR1 is SGHVS and CDR2 FQNEAQ. The CDR3 loop spans 15 amino acids. Written as DNA, the CDR3 is TGTGCCAGCAGCGTACAGACAGGTTCTACAGATACGCAGTATTTT. As protein: CASSVQTGSTDTQYF.

The sample holds many counts of this clonotype. The chain recombines TRBV20-1 with TRBJ2-1; weak D call: TRBD1 (6 bases). This CDR3 region has 16 residues. CDR1 is DFQATT and CDR2 is SNEGSKA in the germline V gene (reference sequence). The V and J ends lost 0 bases and 1 base respectively, with 13 bases between them. The CDR3 DNA reads TGCAGTGCTAGAGATATCGGGACAATATCCTACAATGAGCAGTTCTTC. It yields the protein CSARDIGTISYNEQFF.

This clonotype appeared many times. The chain employs TRBV5-1 and TRBJ2-3; 8 bases align to TRBD2. The J segment lost 3 bases and the V segment lost 4 bases, leaving 4 bases of the junction unmatched. From germline, CDR1 is SGHRS and CDR2 YFSETQ. This CDR3 is built from 14 residues. Here the CDR3 DNA reads TGCGCCAGCAGCGCGGGACTAGAAACAGATACGCAGTATTTT. Translating it yields CASSAGLETDTQYF.

This clonotype appeared many times. V is TRBV5-1 and J is TRBJ2-7, with TRBD2 identical over 12 bases. Germline lookup yields CDR1 SGHRS and CDR2 YFSETQ. The ends lost 3 bases at V and 7 bases at J; junction bases unmatched: 2. The CDR3 spans 13 residues. In DNA form, the CDR3 reads TGCGCCAGCAGCTCCGGACTAGCGGGGGAGCAGTACTTC. It encodes CASSSGLAGEQYF. The entire variable domain, with the rest obtained from reference TRBV5-1 and TRBJ2-7, is as follows: KAGVTQTPRYLIKTRGQQVTLSCSPISGHRSVSWYQQTPGQGLQFLFEYFSETQRNKGNFPGRFSGRQFSNSRSEMNVSTLELGDSALYLCASSSGLAGEQYFGPGTRLTVT.

In its sample, this clonotype was seen a few times. This may come from a read error, since a much larger clone is one base off. The chain has TRBV6-1 and TRBJ1-1, with 10 bases that match TRBD1. The CDR3 is 11 amino acids. CDR1 is MNHNS and CDR2 is SASEGT in the germline V gene. CDR3 region: CACSSDRGAFF. The DNA of the CDR3 is TGTGCCTGCAGCTCGGACAGGGGGGCTTTCTTT.

This clonotype was seen ten or more times. V and J are TRBV5-1 and TRBJ1-2; tentatively, D is TRBD1 (5 bases). The V end lost 4 bases, the J end lost 2 bases, and 18 bases lay between the germline ends. Germline V gene lookup returns CDR1 SGHRS and CDR2 YFSETQ. The CDR3 has 16 residues. CDR3 residues: CASSHDRTRKNYGYTF. The CDR3 coding sequence is TGCGCCAGCAGCCACGATCGGACAAGAAAGAACTATGGCTACACCTTC.

J is TRBJ2-3 and V is TRBV7-3; TRBD2 agrees at 7 bases. Losses at the gene ends were 10 bases for V and 0 bases for J; bases not matched to a gene: 7. The CDR3 covers 14 residues. Per the germline V gene, CDR1 is SGHTA and CDR2 is FQGTGA. As DNA, the CDR3 is TGTGCCACCAAGCCGGGGGGTAGCACAGATACGCAGTATTTT. This encodes CATKPGGSTDTQYF.

This clonotype was detected many times. This chain links TRBV12-3 or TRBV12-4 with TRBJ1-1; tentatively, D is TRBD1 (5 bases). Trimming cost V 6 bases and J 1 base, with 15 bases left between them. CDR3 length: 15 residues. The CDR3 DNA reads as TGTGCCAGCAGATCGCGTCAGGGTTGGAACACTGAAGCTTTCTTT. Protein sequence: CASRSRQGWNTEAFF.

This chain links TRBV7-6 with TRBJ1-4, with no clear D. This CDR3 spans 16 amino acids. V lost 4 bases to trimming and J lost 4 bases, with 16 bases between them. Germline CDR1 reads SGHVS; CDR2 reads FNYEAQ. The CDR3: CASSSTAAGRNEKLFF. The DNA of the CDR3 is TGTGCCAGCAGCTCCACGGCAGCAGGACGTAATGAAAAACTGTTTTTT.

This clonotype was counted ten times or more. The J gene is TRBJ2-7, the V gene TRBV11-1; D is tentatively TRBD1 or TRBD2 (5 bases each). The CDR3 has 12 residues. The germline V gene has CDR1 SGHAT and CDR2 FQDESV (reference sequence). Trimming left V 2 bases short and J 6 bases short, with 8 bases between. As DNA, the CDR3 is TGTGCCAGCAGCTTAATGGGGACCGAGCAGTACTTC. Its translation is CASSLMGTEQYF.

Comment on this clonotype: Relative to the germline gene, one junction end is altered; a read error may explain this. This rearrangement joins TRBV28 to TRBJ2-1; D is undetermined. CDR3 length equals 15 residues. CDR1 is MDHEN, CDR2 SYDVKM, per germline. This CDR3 reads CATSLIEEHYNEQFF. CDR3 DNA sequence: TGTGCCACCAGTTTGATAGAGGAACACTACAATGAGCAGTTCTTC.

This clonotype was recorded a few times. The chain uses TRBV20-1 and TRBJ1-4; possible D gene TRBD1, 6 bases. The germline gives CDR1 DFQATT, CDR2 SNEGSKA (reference sequence). This CDR3 contains 15 residues. The germline V and J ends were trimmed by 4 bases and 7 bases, with 19 bases remaining between them. In DNA, the CDR3 is TGCAGTGCTAATTTTGTGGGTCGGGGGCCTGAAAAACTGTTTTTT. This translates into CSANFVGRGPEKLFF.

This clonotype was picked up a small number of times. V is TRBV14 and J is TRBJ1-1; the D is unclear. V was cut by 4 bases and J by 8 bases, with 14 bases left in between. Germline V gene lookup returns CDR1 SGHDN and CDR2 FVKESK. This CDR3 has 13 amino acids. CDR3 sequence (DNA): TGTGCCAGCAGCCCACCCTCCGGGCTCGAAGCTTTCTTT. It translates to CASSPPSGLEAFF. The whole variable domain, remainder taken from reference TRBV14 and TRBJ1-1, is EAGVTQFPSHSVIEKGQTVTLRCDPISGHDNLYWYRRVMGKEIKFLLHFVKESKQDESGMPNNRFLAERTGGTYSTLKVQPAELEDSGVYFCASSPPSGLEAFFGQGTRLTVV.

J is TRBJ1-6 and V is TRBV4-2; TRBD1 matches at 10 bases. Germline lookup yields CDR1 LGHNA and CDR2 YNFKEQ. This CDR3 has 16 amino acids. J gave up 9 bases and V 4 bases, and 9 bases lay outside the gene matches. CDR3 DNA sequence: TGTGCCAGCAGCCGTAGGACAGGGGGTTCCGGTTCACCCCTCCACTTT. Amino acid sequence: CASSRRTGGSGSPLHF.

This clonotype has at least ten counts. The chain links TRBV27 to TRBJ2-5; D ambiguous. The CDR3 contains 12 residues. Trimming cost V 7 bases and J 3 bases, with 9 bases left between them. From germline, CDR1 is MNHEY and CDR2 SMNVEV (reference sequence). DNA of the CDR3: TGTGCCAGCAAAGGGTGGGAAGAGACCCAGTACTTC. It is translated as CASKGWEETQYF.

In regard to this clonotype: A much larger clone lies one base from this, so it may be a read error. The chain links TRBV9 to TRBJ2-7; TRBD2 matches at 13 bases. The ends lost 2 bases at V and 6 bases at J; junction bases unmatched: 2. The germline V gene encodes CDR1 SGDLS and CDR2 YYNGEE. This CDR3 comprises 14 residues. CDR3 protein: CASSVRTSGSEQYF. The CDR3 nucleotides read TGTGCCAGCAGCGTCCGGACTAGCGGGAGCGAGCAGTACTTC.

This clonotype showed up many times. The rearrangement uses TRBV2 and TRBJ2-1; D might be TRBD2 (5 bases). The germline V gene encodes CDR1 SNHLY and CDR2 FYNNEI. V lost 7 bases and J lost 4, with 14 bases in between. This CDR3 comprises 14 residues. This CDR3 is CASNLLSGYNEQFF. CDR3 sequence (DNA): TGTGCCAGCAACCTCCTAAGCGGATACAATGAGCAGTTCTTC. The complete variable domain, with remaining parts taken from reference TRBV2 and TRBJ2-1, reads EPEVTQTPSHQVTQMGQEVILRCVPISNHLYFYWYRQILGQKVEFLVSFYNNEISEKSEIFDDQFSVERPDGSNFTLKIRSTKLEDSAMYFCASNLLSGYNEQFFGPGTRLTVL.

This clonotype was found many times. The chain has TRBV3-1 and TRBJ1-1; D might be TRBD1 (5 bases). The CDR3 length is 12 residues. Germline CDR1 and CDR2: LGHDT and YNNKEL (reference sequence). Trimming took off 1 base at V and 12 bases at J, with 12 bases between the two ends. CDR3 sequence reads: CASSQGAAGTFF. The CDR3 coding sequence is TGTGCCAGCAGCCAAGGTGCGGCAGGGACTTTCTTT.

This clonotype was observed a handful of times. This chain uses TRBV10-3 with TRBJ1-5, with no clear D. The V end lost 9 bases, the J end lost 4 bases, and 10 bases lay between the germline ends. Germline loops: CDR1 ENHRY, CDR2 SYGVKD. This CDR3 is 12 amino acids long. CDR3 nucleotides: TGTGCCATTACGGACGGGAATCAGCCCCAGCATTTT. Amino acids: CAITDGNQPQHF.

This chain joins TRBV20-1 and TRBJ1-2; 9 positions agree with TRBD1. This CDR3 comprises 14 residues. With 7 bases clipped from V and 8 bases from J, the junction kept 14 bases outside the gene matches. Germline V CDR1 and CDR2: DFQATT, SNEGSKA (reference sequence). The CDR3 protein is CSDTLPQGARGYTF. CDR3 bases: TGCAGTGACACACTCCCACAGGGGGCGAGGGGCTACACCTTC.